A single sample is the source of the 27 T cell receptor beta chains below, sequenced in a study of T cell responses to AZD1222 COVID-19 vaccine. Libraries were prepared by immunoSEQ multiplex PCR; TCRdb keeps only in-frame clonotypes and omits some of them. The data contain tens of thousands of clones, roughly 87% of them singletons. Sequencing used peripheral blood, obtained 28 days after the second AZD1222 dose. These receptors originate from an adult who received the AZD1222 COVID-19 vaccine.

CDR3 coding DNA: TGTGCCAGCAGTTTGGGACTAGCGGGGAGGTCCTACAATGAGCAGTTCTTC. Its protein is CASSLGLAGRSYNEQFF. This chain uses TRBV6-2 or TRBV6-3 with TRBJ2-1; 13 bases line up with TRBD2. The length of the CDR3 is 17 residues. Germline loops: CDR1 MNHEY, CDR2 SVGEGT. V was pared by 4 bases and J by 1 base, with 4 bases of the junction left unmatched.

The chain combines TRBV6-5 with TRBJ1-2; 10 bases are shared with TRBD1. There are 13 residues in the CDR3. Trimming at V came to 6 bases and at J to 8 bases, leaving 6 bases not matched to a gene. CDR1 is MNHEY and CDR2 is SVGAGI in the germline V gene. The CDR3 reads CASRGQGVGGYTF. Written as DNA, the CDR3 is TGTGCCAGCAGAGGACAGGGGGTAGGCGGCTACACCTTC.

The chain has TRBV6-5 and TRBJ1-1; weak D call: TRBD1 (6 bases). The V gene's germline CDR1 is MNHEY and CDR2 SVGAGI. This CDR3 comprises 12 residues. V was trimmed by 6 bases and J by 5 bases, leaving 10 bases between them. The CDR3 nucleotides are TGTGCCAGCAGCAAAGGACAGACTGAAGCTTTCTTT. This sequence encodes CASSKGQTEAFF.

The chain is built from TRBV14 and TRBJ2-2; no firm D call. Trimming removed 1 base from V and 2 bases from J, with 5 bases in between. This CDR3 has 14 amino acids. CDR1 is SGHDN and CDR2 is FVKESK in the germline V gene. Written as DNA, the CDR3 is TGTGCCAGCAGCCAAGTACACAACACCGGGGAGCTGTTTTTT. This encodes CASSQVHNTGELFF.

The CDR3 nucleotides are TGTGCCAGCAGTGAGCGAGCGGGACAGGGCACAGATACGCAGTATTTT. Translation: CASSERAGQGTDTQYF. The chain joins TRBV6-4 to TRBJ2-3; the D gene is possibly TRBD1 (8 bases). Germline V lookup: CDR1 MRHNA, CDR2 SNTAGT. The CDR3 is made up of 16 amino acids. V was clipped by 3 bases and J by 1 base, with 14 bases between them.

The CDR3 sequence is CASSPQGVGPQHF. CDR3 nucleotide sequence: TGTGCCAGCAGTCCTCAGGGCGTAGGGCCCCAGCATTTT. The chain recombines TRBV12-3 or TRBV12-4 with TRBJ1-5; D is possibly TRBD1 (5 bases). The CDR3 is 13 residues long. V was pared by 5 bases and J by 9 bases, with 14 bases between.

Concerning this clone: Other nucleotide sequences in the sample specify the same CDR3. V usage is TRBV5-4 and J usage is TRBJ2-7, with 8 bases aligning to TRBD2. The CDR3 runs 14 residues. Germline loops: CDR1 SGHNT, CDR2 YYREEE (reference sequence). Losses at the gene ends were 4 bases for V and 0 bases for J; bases not matched to a gene: 3. CDR3 loop: CASSLAGGSYEQYF. CDR3 sequence (DNA): TGTGCCAGCAGCCTAGCGGGTGGCTCCTACGAGCAGTACTTC.

The chain has TRBV14 and TRBJ1-1; tentative D call: TRBD1 (5 bases). This CDR3 comprises 16 residues. Germline V lookup: CDR1 SGHDN, CDR2 FVKESK. The ends were cut back, 4 bases at V and 4 bases at J, with 19 bases in the middle. The CDR3 here is CASSRVTGRGGTEAFF. As DNA, the CDR3 is TGTGCCAGCAGCCGCGTAACCGGGAGGGGCGGCACTGAAGCTTTCTTT.

The chain has TRBV6-6 and TRBJ1-1; no definite D call. V was trimmed by 7 bases and J by 5 bases, leaving 11 bases between them. The CDR3 extends over 12 amino acids. Germline V gives CDR1 MNHNY, CDR2 SVGAGI (reference sequence). CDR3 nucleotides: TGTGCCAGCAAAGCCGGGGAGACTGAAGCTTTCTTT. Protein product: CASKAGETEAFF.

The chain carries TRBV9 and TRBJ2-5, with TRBD2 as a possible D gene (5 bases). Trimming pared 3 bases from V and 2 bases from J, leaving 14 bases between. The CDR3 is 15 amino acids. Per germline, CDR1 SGDLS and CDR2 YYNGEE. DNA for the CDR3: TGTGCCAGCAGCGAAGGACTTTTGATACAAGAGACCCAGTACTTC. Its translation: CASSEGLLIQETQYF. Using reference TRBV9 and TRBJ2-5 for the parts outside the CDR3, the full variable domain is DSGVTQTPKHLITATGQRVTLRCSPRSGDLSVYWYQQSLDQGLQFLIQYYNGEERAKGNILERFSAQQFPDLHSELNLSSLELGDSALYFCASSEGLLIQETQYFGPGTRLLVL.

V is TRBV2 and J is TRBJ2-1; 10 bases line up with TRBD2. Germline values: CDR1 SNHLY, CDR2 FYNNEI. V gave up 7 bases and J gave up 14 bases; unmatched junction bases: 5. This CDR3 is 11 amino acids long. The CDR3 DNA reads as TGTGCCAGCACCCGAGCGGGGGGGGAGTTCTTC. Encoded protein: CASTRAGGEFF.

The chain uses TRBV13 and TRBJ2-1, with D perhaps matching TRBD2 (6 bases). The CDR3 has 14 residues. In germline, CDR1 is PRHDT, CDR2 FYEKMQ (reference sequence). V dropped 2 bases and J dropped 5 bases, with 10 bases sitting between them. CDR3 sequence (DNA): TGTGCCAGCAGCTTACCAGGGAGGAACAATGAGCAGTTCTTC. Translation: CASSLPGRNNEQFF.

The rearrangement uses TRBV6-5 and TRBJ1-2, with 7 bases that match TRBD1. V lost 2 bases to trimming and J lost 6 bases; unmatched junction nucleotides: 6. This CDR3 region has 14 residues. The germline gives CDR1 MNHEY, CDR2 SVGAGI. This chain's CDR3 is CASSYHDRVDGYTF. CDR3 nucleotides: TGTGCCAGCAGTTACCACGACAGGGTCGATGGCTACACCTTC.

The chain links TRBV5-4 to TRBJ2-3; 15 bases are shared with TRBD2. The CDR3 is made up of 19 amino acids. Per germline, CDR1 SGHNT and CDR2 YYREEE (reference sequence). After removal of 0 bases from V and 1 base from J, the junction contained 6 bases not matched to a gene. DNA for the CDR3: TGTGCCAGCAGCTTGGGGGGACTAGCGGGAGGCATTGGCACAGATACGCAGTATTTT. The encoded protein is CASSLGGLAGGIGTDTQYF. The variable domain in full, with the rest retrieved from reference TRBV5-4 and TRBJ2-3, is ETGVTQSPTHLIKTRGQQVTLRCSSQSGHNTVSWYQQALGQGPQFIFQYYREEENGRGNFPPRFSGLQFPNYSSELNVNALELDDSALYLCASSLGGLAGGIGTDTQYFGPGTRLTVL.

This chain joins TRBV7-9 and TRBJ2-5; no reliable D call. The CDR3 consists of 13 residues. Germline V gene data show CDR1 as SEHNR and CDR2 as FQNEAQ (reference sequence). Deletions cut 5 bases from V and 2 bases from J, with 9 bases between. CDR3 loop: CASSRTHQETQYF. The CDR3 DNA is TGTGCCAGCAGCCGGACCCATCAAGAGACCCAGTACTTC.

This chain joins TRBV21-1 and TRBJ2-7; no DNA check was done on the table's D call, TRBD2. TRBV21-1 is a listed pseudogene. The CDR3 spans 15 residues. For the CDR3, the DNA is TGTGCCAGCAGCAAATGGGTCGGGGTAGGGTACGAGCAGTACGTC. It encodes CASSKWVGVGYEQYV.

This clone was recorded once. The chain is built from TRBV5-6 and TRBJ2-2; D uncertain. Germline loops: CDR1 SGHDT, CDR2 YYEEEE. This CDR3 spans 14 amino acids. The V end was cut by 1 base, the J end by 3 bases, with 7 bases between. CDR3 DNA: TGTGCCAGCAGCTTGAAACGGGACACCGGGGAGCTGTTTTTT. Encoded protein: CASSLKRDTGELFF.

This chain connects TRBV30 to TRBJ2-1, with 7 bases fitting TRBD1. V lost 2 bases and J lost 8; bases outside the gene matches: 15. The CDR3 sequence is 16 residues long. Germline lookup yields CDR1 GTSNPN and CDR2 SVGIG (reference sequence). DNA of the CDR3: TGTGCCTGGAGTACAATGACAGGGTGGAATTACTATGAGCAGTTCTTC. Translation: CAWSTMTGWNYYEQFF.

The chain links TRBV19 to TRBJ1-1; no reliable D call. The CDR3 contains 15 residues. The V gene lost 0 bases and the J gene lost 3 bases, with 11 bases spanning the gap. Germline V lookup: CDR1 LNHDA, CDR2 SQIVND (reference sequence). CDR3 coding DNA: TGTGCCAGTAGTATAGACGGCAGGAGATACACTGAAGCTTTCTTT. Translating it yields CASSIDGRRYTEAFF.

The CDR3 reads CASSPRASGITHSYNEQFF. CDR3 DNA: TGTGCCAGTAGTCCTAGGGCTAGCGGGATTACCCACTCCTACAATGAGCAGTTCTTC. The V and J genes are TRBV19 and TRBJ2-1, with TRBD2 matching 9 bases. This CDR3 has 19 residues. Germline V lookup: CDR1 LNHDA, CDR2 SQIVND (reference sequence). Trimming took 5 bases from V and 0 from J; bases not matched to a gene: 14.

This sequence joins TRBV28 and TRBJ1-2; TRBD1 matches at 7 bases. Trimming cost V 4 bases and J 4 bases; bases outside gene matches: 12. The CDR3 length is 16 residues. Germline loops: CDR1 MDHEN, CDR2 SYDVKM. The CDR3 DNA is TGTGCCAGCAGTTCCCAGGCAAGGGGGCATTCCTATGGCTACACCTTC. Translated, it gives CASSSQARGHSYGYTF.

This sequence joins TRBV9 and TRBJ1-1; D remains ambiguous. V lost 4 bases and J 5 bases, leaving 12 bases between the germline ends. CDR3 length equals 13 residues. Germline V gene sequence: CDR1 SGDLS, CDR2 YYNGEE. This CDR3 reads CASSQRVGTEAFF. CDR3 bases: TGTGCCAGCAGCCAGAGGGTGGGGACTGAAGCTTTCTTT.

The chain employs TRBV7-9 and TRBJ1-1; TRBD1 matches at 9 bases. The CDR3 extends over 16 amino acids. CDR1 and CDR2 from the germline V gene are SEHNR and FQNEAQ (reference sequence). The V and J ends lost 1 base and 6 bases, in that order; junction bases with no gene match: 9. CDR3 nucleotide sequence: TGTGCCAGCAGCTTAGTTCTGGGACAGGGTGGGGCTGAAGCTTTCTTT. This encodes CASSLVLGQGGAEAFF.

Comment on this clone: One end of the junction varies from germline; a read error may be responsible. J is TRBJ1-5 and V is TRBV6-5; no clear D. Germline V gene data show CDR1 as MNHEY and CDR2 as SVGAGI. This CDR3 region has 14 residues. The CDR3 region has the DNA TGTGCCAGCAGTGACTCTGGGGGCAATCAGCCCCAGCATTTT. Amino acid sequence: CASSDSGGNQPQHF.

This clone turned up a few times. The chain links TRBV6-5 to TRBJ2-3; no clear D gene. Germline values: CDR1 MNHEY, CDR2 SVGAGI. CDR3 length: 14 amino acids. The ends were cut back, 1 base at V and 0 bases at J, with 5 bases in the middle. The chain's CDR3 is CASSYWRSTDTQYF. In DNA form, the CDR3 reads TGTGCCAGCAGTTACTGGCGGAGCACAGATACGCAGTATTTT.

This clone was counted between two and nine times. The V call is TRBV2, the J call TRBJ1-2; D may be TRBD1 (5 bases). Trimming left V 6 bases short and J 0 bases short, with 11 bases between. CDR3 length equals 14 residues. Germline V gene data show CDR1 as SNHLY and CDR2 as FYNNEI. The CDR3 coding sequence is TGTGCCAGCAGGAGACAGACAGCTAACTATGGCTACACCTTC. Amino acid sequence: CASRRQTANYGYTF.

CDR3 in amino acids: CAISVDRMATEAFF. The CDR3 region has the DNA TGTGCCATCAGCGTAGACAGGATGGCCACTGAAGCTTTCTTT. V is TRBV10-3 and J is TRBJ1-1; weak D call: TRBD1 (6 bases). The CDR3 is made up of 14 amino acids. Deletions cut 6 bases from V and 4 bases from J, with 15 bases between. Germline lookup yields CDR1 ENHRY and CDR2 SYGVKD.